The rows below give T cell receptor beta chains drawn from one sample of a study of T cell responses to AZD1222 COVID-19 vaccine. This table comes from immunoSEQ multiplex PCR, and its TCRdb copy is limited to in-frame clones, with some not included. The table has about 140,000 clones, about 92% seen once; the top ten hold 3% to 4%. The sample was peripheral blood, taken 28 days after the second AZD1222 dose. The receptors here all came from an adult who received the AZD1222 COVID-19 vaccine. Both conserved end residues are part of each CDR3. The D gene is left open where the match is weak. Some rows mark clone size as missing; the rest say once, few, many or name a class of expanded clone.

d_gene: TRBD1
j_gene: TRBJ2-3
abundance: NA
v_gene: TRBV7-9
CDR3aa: CASSYGTGDTQYF
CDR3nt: TGTGCCAGCAGCTACGGGACAGGAGATACGCAGTATTTT

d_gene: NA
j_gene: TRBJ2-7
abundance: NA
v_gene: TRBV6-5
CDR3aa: CASAWNVQQYF
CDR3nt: TGTGCCAGCGCCTGGAACGTCCAGCAGTACTTC

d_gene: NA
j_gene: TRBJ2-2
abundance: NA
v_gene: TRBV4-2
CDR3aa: CASSHTPQNTGELFF
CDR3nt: TGTGCCAGCAGCCATACTCCTCAGAACACCGGGGAGCTGTTTTTT

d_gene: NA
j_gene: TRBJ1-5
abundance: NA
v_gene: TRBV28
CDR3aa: CASSYNLKGSNQPQHF
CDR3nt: TGTGCCAGCAGTTACAATCTCAAAGGGAGCAATCAGCCCCAGCATTTT

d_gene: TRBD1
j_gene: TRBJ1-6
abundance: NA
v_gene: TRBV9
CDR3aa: CASSVVTGEGSPLHF
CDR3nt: TGTGCCAGCAGCGTAGTTACAGGGGAAGGCTCACCCCTCCACTTT

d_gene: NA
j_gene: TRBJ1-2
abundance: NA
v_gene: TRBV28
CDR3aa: CASSVQARASGYTF
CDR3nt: TGTGCCAGCAGTGTCCAGGCCAGGGCCTCCGGCTACACCTTC

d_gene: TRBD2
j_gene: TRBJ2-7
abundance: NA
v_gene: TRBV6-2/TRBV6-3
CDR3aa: CASSRQRGPTYEQYF
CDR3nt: TGTGCCAGCAGCCGGCAGCGGGGGCCCACCTACGAGCAGTACTTC

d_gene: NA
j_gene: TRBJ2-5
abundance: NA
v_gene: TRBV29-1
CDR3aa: CSVDMGGDETQYF
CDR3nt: TGCAGCGTTGACATGGGGGGCGATGAGACCCAGTACTTC

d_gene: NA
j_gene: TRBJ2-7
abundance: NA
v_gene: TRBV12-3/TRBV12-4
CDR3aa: CASSLSGIGEQYF
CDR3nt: TGTGCCAGCAGTTTATCAGGGATCGGCGAGCAGTACTTC

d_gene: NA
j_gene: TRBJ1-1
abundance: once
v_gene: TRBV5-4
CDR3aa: CASSTWEKNTEAFF
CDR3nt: TGTGCCAGCAGCACCTGGGAGAAGAACACTGAAGCTTTCTTT

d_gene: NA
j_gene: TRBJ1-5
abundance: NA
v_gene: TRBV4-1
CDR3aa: CASSQAPRAPQHF
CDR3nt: TGCGCCAGCAGCCAAGCCCCTCGGGCGCCCCAGCATTTT

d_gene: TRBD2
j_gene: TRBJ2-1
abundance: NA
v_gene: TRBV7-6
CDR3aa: CASSLRSGVHPNEQFF
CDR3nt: TGTGCCAGCAGCTTACGTAGCGGGGTCCATCCCAATGAGCAGTTCTTC

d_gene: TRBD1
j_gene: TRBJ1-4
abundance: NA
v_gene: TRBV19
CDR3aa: CASSNRGQNEKLFF
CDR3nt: TGTGCCAGTAGCAACAGGGGCCAGAATGAAAAACTGTTTTTT

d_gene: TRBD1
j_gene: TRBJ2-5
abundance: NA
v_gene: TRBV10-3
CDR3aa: CAIGGQGERETQYF
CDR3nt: TGTGCCATCGGAGGACAGGGAGAGCGAGAGACCCAGTACTTC

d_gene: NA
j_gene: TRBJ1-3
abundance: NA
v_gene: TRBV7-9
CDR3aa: CASSRDLDSGNTIYF
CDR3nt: TGTGCCAGCAGCCGCGACCTAGACTCTGGAAACACCATATATTTT

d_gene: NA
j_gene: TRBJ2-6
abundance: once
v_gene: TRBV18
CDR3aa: CASSPQVVGANVLTF
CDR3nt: TGTGCCAGCTCACCACAGGTAGTTGGGGCCAACGTCCTGACTTTC

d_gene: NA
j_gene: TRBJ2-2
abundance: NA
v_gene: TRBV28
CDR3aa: CASTRRGYTGELFF
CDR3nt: TGTGCCAGCACTAGGAGGGGTTACACCGGGGAGCTGTTTTTT

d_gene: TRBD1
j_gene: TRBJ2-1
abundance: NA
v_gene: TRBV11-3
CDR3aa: CASSTGTVTYNEQFF
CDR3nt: TGTGCCAGCAGCACCGGGACAGTCACTTACAATGAGCAGTTCTTC

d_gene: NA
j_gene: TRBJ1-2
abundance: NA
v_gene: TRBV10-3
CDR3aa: CAISESGGNYGYTF
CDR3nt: TGTGCCATCAGTGAGTCAGGGGGGAACTATGGCTACACCTTC

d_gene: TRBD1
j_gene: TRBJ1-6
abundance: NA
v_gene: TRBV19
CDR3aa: CASSMGLWTGDSPLHF
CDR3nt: TGTGCCAGTAGTATGGGCCTTTGGACAGGGGATTCACCCCTCCACTTT

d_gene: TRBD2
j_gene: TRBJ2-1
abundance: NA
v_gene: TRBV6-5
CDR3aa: CASRRLAAYNEQFF
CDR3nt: TGTGCCAGCAGGAGACTAGCGGCATACAATGAGCAGTTCTTC

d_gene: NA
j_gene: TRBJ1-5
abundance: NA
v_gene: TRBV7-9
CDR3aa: CASSLSLTRNQPQHF
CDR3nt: TGTGCCAGCAGCCTAAGTCTTACACGCAATCAGCCCCAGCATTTT

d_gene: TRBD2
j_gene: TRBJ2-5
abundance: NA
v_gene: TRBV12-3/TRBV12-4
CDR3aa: CASRTTSLETQYF
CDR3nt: TGTGCCAGCAGGACGACTAGCTTAGAGACCCAGTACTTC

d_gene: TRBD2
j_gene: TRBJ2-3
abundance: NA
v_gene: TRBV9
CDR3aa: CASSVGFRSGRAGDTQYF
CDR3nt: TGTGCCAGCAGCGTAGGCTTCAGGAGCGGGAGGGCCGGAGATACGCAGTATTTT

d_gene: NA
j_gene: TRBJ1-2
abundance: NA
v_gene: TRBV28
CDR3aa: CASSFQGFGYTF
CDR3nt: TGTGCCAGCAGTTTTCAGGGGTTTGGCTACACCTTC